This T cell receptor (beta chain) was retrieved from a study of T-cell reconstitution after alpha-beta-depleted transplantation in children. As it was prepared, the TCRbeta library received unique molecular identifiers. TCRdb called the PCR reads again in MiXCR, with one record for every CDR3 protein. The sample holds some 590,000 distinct CDR3 sequences, about 10% seen once. The CDR3 has 13 amino acids. Per germline, CDR1 ENHRY and CDR2 SYGVKD. V dropped 0 bases and J dropped 9 bases, with 9 bases sitting between them. The sample consisted of PBMCs from the stem cell graft donor, taken from the stem cell graft. The sequence came from a human donor who donated a stem cell graft to a child with acute myeloid leukemia. This chain connects TRBV10-3 to TRBJ2-1; no clear D gene. The CDR3 bases are TGTGCCATCAGTGAGTCGAGCTTTAGTGAGCAGTTCTTC. This encodes CAISESSFSEQFF.